Detailed here is one T cell receptor (beta chain). This sample is drawn from a study of blood T cell repertoires in COVID-19. The method was immunoSEQ multiplex PCR; TCRdb's version includes in-frame clones alone and lacks a portion of them. The table has roughly 380,000 clones, 87% seen once. Germline trimming cut 0 bases from V and 6 bases from J; bases unmatched to any gene: 4. Germline-derived CDR1 and CDR2 are GTSNPN and SVGIG (reference sequence). This CDR3 has 13 residues. Recovered status applied to Cohort 3 donors who had two consecutive negative PCRs. It also applied to those with clearance or with symptom resolution.

This TCR came from a young man who had recovered from COVID-19. Sequenced input: PBMCs or T cells enriched from blood (not recorded which). The chain recombines TRBV30 with TRBJ1-2; TRBD1 matches 7 bases. The CDR3 loop reads CAWSVAGGNGYTF. The CDR3 region has the DNA TGTGCCTGGAGTGTGGCAGGGGGTAATGGCTACACCTTC. The full variable domain, with the rest looked up from reference TRBV30 and TRBJ1-2, is SQTIHQWPATLVQPVGSPLSLECTVEGTSNPNLYWYRQAAGRGLQLLFYSVGIGQISSEVPQNLSASRPQDRQFILSSKKLLLSDSGFYLCAWSVAGGNGYTFGSGTRLTVV.